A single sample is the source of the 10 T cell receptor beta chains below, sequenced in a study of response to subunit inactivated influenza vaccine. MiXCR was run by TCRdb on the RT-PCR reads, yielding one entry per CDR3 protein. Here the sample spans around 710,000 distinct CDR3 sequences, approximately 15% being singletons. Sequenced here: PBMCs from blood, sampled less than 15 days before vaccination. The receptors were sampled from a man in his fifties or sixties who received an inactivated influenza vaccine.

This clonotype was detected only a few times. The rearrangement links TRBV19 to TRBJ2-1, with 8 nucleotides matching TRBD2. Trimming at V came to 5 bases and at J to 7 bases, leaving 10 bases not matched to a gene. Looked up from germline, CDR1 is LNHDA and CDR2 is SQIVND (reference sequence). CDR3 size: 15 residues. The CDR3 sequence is CASSETGGPKNEQFF. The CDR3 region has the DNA TGTGCCAGTAGTGAGACGGGAGGGCCGAAAAATGAGCAGTTCTTC.

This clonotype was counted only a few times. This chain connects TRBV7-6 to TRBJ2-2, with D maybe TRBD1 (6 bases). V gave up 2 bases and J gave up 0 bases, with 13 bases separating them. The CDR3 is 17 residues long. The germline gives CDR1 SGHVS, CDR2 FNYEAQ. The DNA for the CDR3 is TGTGCCAGCAGCTTATTGTTGGGACAATCGAACACCGGGGAGCTGTTTTTT. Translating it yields CASSLLLGQSNTGELFF.

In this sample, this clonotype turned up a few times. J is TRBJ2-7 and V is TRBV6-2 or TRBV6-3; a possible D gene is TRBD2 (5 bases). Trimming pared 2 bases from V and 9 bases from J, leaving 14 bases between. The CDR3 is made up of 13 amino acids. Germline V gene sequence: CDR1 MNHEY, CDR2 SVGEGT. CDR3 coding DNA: TGTGCCAGCAGTTACGACGGGATCCTCGGGCAGTACTTC. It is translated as CASSYDGILGQYF.

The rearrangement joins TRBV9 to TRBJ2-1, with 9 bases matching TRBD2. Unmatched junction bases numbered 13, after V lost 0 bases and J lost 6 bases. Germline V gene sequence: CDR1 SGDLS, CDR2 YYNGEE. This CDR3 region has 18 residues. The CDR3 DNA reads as TGTGCCAGCAGCGTAGATCAAACTCCCCGAGCGGGGGGCAATGAGCAGTTCTTC. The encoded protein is CASSVDQTPRAGGNEQFF.

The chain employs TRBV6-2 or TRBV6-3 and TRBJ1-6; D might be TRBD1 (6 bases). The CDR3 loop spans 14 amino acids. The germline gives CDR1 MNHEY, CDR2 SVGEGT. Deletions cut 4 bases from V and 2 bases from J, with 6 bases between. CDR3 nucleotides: TGTGCCAGCAGTTGGGACACCTATAATTCACCCCTCCACTTT. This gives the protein CASSWDTYNSPLHF.

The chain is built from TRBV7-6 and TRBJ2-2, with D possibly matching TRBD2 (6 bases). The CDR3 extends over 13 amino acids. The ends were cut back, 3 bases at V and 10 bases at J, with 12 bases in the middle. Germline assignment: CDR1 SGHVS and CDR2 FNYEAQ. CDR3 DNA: TGTGCCAGCAGCTTTAGTGGGGGGTCGGAGCTGTTTTTT. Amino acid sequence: CASSFSGGSELFF.

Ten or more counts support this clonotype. The DNA of the CDR3 is TGTGCCAGCAGCCCCCATTTCGATCTGGGGAATGAGCAGTTCTTC. As protein: CASSPHFDLGNEQFF. The V gene is TRBV9, the J gene TRBJ2-1; the D is unclear. Germline lookup yields CDR1 SGDLS and CDR2 YYNGEE. The CDR3 is 15 amino acids. Trimming removed 4 bases from V and 7 bases from J, with 18 bases in between.

The DNA for the CDR3 is TGTGCCAGCAGCTTAGGTTGGTGCTACGAGCAGTACTTC. This encodes CASSLGWCYEQYF. The chain carries TRBV7-2 and TRBJ2-7; D unclear. Trimming left V 1 base short and J 3 bases short, with 7 bases between. The CDR3 has 13 amino acids. Per germline, CDR1 SGHTA and CDR2 FQGNSA. Combining the CDR3 with reference TRBV7-2 and TRBJ2-7 gives the whole variable domain GAGVSQSPSNKVTEKGKDVELRCDPISGHTALYWYRQSLGQGLEFLIYFQGNSAPDKSGLPSDRFSAERTGGSVSTLTIQRTQQEDSAVYLCASSLGWCYEQYFGPGTRLTVT.

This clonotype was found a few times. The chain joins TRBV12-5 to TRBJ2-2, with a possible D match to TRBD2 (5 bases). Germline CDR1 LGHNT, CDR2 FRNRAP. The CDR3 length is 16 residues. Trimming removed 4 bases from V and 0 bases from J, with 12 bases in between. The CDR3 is CASGSRTGANTGELFF. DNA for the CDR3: TGTGCTAGTGGTTCCCGGACTGGAGCGAACACCGGGGAGCTGTTTTTT. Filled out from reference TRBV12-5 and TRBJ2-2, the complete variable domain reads DARVTQTPRHKVTEMGQEVTMRCQPILGHNTVFWYRQTMMQGLELLAYFRNRAPLDDSGMPKDRFSAEMPDATLATLKIQPSEPRDSAVYFCASGSRTGANTGELFFGEGSRLTVL.

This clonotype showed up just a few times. The CDR3 sequence is CSARGTYDFF. DNA of the CDR3: TGCAGTGCTAGAGGCACGTATGATTTCTTT. The chain couples TRBV20-1 to TRBJ1-1; D is unresolved. The CDR3 is 10 amino acids. Germline CDR1 reads DFQATT; CDR2 reads SNEGSKA (reference sequence). Deletions cut 1 base from V and 13 bases from J, with 10 bases between.